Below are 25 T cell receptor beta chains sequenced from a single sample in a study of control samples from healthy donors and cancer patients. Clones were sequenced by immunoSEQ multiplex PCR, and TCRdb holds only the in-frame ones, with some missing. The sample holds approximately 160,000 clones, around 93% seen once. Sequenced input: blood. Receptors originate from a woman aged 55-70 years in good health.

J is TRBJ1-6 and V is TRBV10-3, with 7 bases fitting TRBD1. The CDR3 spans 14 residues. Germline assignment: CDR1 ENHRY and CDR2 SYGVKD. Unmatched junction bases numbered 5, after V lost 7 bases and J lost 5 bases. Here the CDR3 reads CAIKGGRDNSPLHF. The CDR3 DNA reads TGTGCCATCAAAGGGGGCAGGGATAATTCACCCCTCCACTTT.

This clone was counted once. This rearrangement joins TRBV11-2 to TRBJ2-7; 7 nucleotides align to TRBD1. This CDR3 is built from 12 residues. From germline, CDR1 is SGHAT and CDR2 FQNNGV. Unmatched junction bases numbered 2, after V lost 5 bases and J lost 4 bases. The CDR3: CASSTGAYEQYF. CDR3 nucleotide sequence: TGTGCCAGCAGCACAGGGGCTTACGAGCAGTACTTC.

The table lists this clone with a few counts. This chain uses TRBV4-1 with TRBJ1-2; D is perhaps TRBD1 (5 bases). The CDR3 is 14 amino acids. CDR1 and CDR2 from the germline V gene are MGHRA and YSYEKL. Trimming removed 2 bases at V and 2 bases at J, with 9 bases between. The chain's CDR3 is CASSQTGANYGYTF. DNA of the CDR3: TGCGCCAGCAGCCAAACAGGAGCAAACTATGGCTACACCTTC.

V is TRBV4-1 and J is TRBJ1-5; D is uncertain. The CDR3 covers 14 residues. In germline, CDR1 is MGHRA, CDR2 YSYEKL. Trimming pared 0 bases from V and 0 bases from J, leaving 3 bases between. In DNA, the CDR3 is TGCGCCAGCAGCCAAGAAGGTAGCAATCAGCCCCAGCATTTT. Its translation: CASSQEGSNQPQHF.

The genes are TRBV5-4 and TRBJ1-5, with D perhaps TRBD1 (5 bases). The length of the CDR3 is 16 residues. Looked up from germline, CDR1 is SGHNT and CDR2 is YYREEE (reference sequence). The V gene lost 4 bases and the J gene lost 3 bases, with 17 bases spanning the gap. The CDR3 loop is CASSLKMGRDNQPQHF. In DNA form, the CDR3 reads TGTGCCAGCAGCCTAAAAATGGGACGAGACAATCAGCCCCAGCATTTT.

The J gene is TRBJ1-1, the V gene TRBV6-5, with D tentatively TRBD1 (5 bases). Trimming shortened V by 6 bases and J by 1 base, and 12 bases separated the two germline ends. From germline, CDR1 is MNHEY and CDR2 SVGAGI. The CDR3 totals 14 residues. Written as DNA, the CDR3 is TGTGCCAGCAGGCCGGGACTCCAGAACACTGAAGCTTTCTTT. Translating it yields CASRPGLQNTEAFF.

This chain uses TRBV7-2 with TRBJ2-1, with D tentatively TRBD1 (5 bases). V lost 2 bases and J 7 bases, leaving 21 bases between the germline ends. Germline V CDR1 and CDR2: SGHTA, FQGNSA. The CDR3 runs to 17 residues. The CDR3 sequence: CASSLIQWGRGWNEQFF. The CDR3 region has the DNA TGTGCCAGCAGCTTAATTCAATGGGGTAGGGGCTGGAATGAGCAGTTCTTC.

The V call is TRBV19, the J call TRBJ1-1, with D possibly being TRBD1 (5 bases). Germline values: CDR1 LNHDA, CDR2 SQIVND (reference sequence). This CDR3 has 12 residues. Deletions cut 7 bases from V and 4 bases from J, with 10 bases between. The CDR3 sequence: CASIGGPTEAFF. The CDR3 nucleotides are TGTGCCAGTATTGGGGGACCCACTGAAGCTTTCTTT.

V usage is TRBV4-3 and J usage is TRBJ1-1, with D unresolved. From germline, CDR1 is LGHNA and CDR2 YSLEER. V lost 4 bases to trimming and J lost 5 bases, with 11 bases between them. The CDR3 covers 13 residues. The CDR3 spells CASSPYGGTEAFF. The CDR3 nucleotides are TGCGCCAGCAGCCCCTACGGTGGGACTGAAGCTTTCTTT.

Written as DNA, the CDR3 is TGTGCCAGCAGCCCGCCGGGACAGGGTGTAATAGCTTTCTTT. It codes for CASSPPGQGVIAFF. The chain recombines TRBV7-9 with TRBJ1-1; 9 bases agree with TRBD1. The CDR3 has 14 residues. CDR1 and CDR2 from the germline V gene are SEHNR and FQNEAQ (reference sequence). Trimming removed 5 bases from V and 10 bases from J; junction bases left unmatched: 11.

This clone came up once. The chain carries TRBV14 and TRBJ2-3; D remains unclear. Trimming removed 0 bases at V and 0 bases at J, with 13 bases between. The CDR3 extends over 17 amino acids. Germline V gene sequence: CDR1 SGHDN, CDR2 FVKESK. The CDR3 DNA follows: TGTGCCAGCAGCCAAGATCAAGGTAGCCCGAGCACAGATACGCAGTATTTT. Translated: CASSQDQGSPSTDTQYF.

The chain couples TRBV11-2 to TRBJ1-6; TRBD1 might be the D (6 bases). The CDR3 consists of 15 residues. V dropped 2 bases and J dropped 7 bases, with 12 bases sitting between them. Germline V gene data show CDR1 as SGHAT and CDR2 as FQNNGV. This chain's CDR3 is CASSLFGGRNSPLHF. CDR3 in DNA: TGTGCCAGCAGCTTATTTGGGGGCCGGAATTCACCCCTCCACTTT.

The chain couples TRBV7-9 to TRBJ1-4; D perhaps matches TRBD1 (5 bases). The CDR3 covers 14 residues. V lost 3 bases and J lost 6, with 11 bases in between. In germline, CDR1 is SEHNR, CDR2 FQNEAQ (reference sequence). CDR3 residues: CASSFQGGDEKLFF. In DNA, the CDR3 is TGTGCCAGCAGCTTTCAGGGTGGAGATGAAAAACTGTTTTTT.

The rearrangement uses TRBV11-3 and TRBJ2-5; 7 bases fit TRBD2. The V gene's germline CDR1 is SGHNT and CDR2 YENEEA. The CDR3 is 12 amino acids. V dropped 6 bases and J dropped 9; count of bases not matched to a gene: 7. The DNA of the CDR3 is TGTGCCAGCAGTCGCGGTGGGAGGGCCCAGTACTTC. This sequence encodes CASSRGGRAQYF. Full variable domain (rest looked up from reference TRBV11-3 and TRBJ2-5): EAGVVQSPRYKIIEKKQPVAFWCNPISGHNTLYWYLQNLGQGPELLIRYENEEAVDDSQLPKDRFSAERLKGVDSTLKIQPAELGDSAVYLCASSRGGRAQYFGPGTRLLVL.

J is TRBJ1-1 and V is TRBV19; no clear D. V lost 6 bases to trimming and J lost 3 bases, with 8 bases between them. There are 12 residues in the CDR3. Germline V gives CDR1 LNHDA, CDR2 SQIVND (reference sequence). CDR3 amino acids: CASSNGYTEAFF. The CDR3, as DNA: TGTGCCAGTAGCAATGGGTACACTGAAGCTTTCTTT. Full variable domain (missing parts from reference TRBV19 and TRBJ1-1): DGGITQSPKYLFRKEGQNVTLSCEQNLNHDAMYWYRQDPGQGLRLIYYSQIVNDFQKGDIAEGYSVSREKKESFPLTVTSAQKNPTAFYLCASSNGYTEAFFGQGTRLTVV.

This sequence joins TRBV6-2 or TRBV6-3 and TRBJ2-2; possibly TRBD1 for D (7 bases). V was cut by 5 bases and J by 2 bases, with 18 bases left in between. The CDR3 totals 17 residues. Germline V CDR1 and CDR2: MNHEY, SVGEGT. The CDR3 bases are TGTGCCAGCAGTCAGCGGCGGGACAGCTTAAACACCGGGGAGCTGTTTTTT. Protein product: CASSQRRDSLNTGELFF.

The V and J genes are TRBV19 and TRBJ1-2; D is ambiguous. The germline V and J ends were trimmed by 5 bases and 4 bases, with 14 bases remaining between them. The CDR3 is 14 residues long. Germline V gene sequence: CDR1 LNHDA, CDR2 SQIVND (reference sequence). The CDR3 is CASSADGGLYGYTF. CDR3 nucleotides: TGTGCCAGTAGTGCGGACGGTGGCCTCTATGGCTACACCTTC.

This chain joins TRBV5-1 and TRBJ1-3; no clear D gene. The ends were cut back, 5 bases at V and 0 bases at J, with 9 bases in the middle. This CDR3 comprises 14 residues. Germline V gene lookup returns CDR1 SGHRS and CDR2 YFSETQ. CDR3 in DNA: TGCGCCAGCAGTTATGACACCTCTGGAAACACCATATATTTT. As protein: CASSYDTSGNTIYF.

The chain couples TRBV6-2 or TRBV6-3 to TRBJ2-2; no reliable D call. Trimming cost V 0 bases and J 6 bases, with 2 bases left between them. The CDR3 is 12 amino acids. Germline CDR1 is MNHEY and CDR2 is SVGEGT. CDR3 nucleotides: TGTGCCAGCAGTTACTCACCCGGGGAGCTGTTTTTT. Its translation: CASSYSPGELFF.

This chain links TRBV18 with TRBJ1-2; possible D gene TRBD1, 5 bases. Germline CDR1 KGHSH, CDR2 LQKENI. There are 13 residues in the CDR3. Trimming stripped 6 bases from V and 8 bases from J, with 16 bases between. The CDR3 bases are TGTGCCAGCTCGACACGAGAAGGGGAGGGCTACACCTTC. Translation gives CASSTREGEGYTF.

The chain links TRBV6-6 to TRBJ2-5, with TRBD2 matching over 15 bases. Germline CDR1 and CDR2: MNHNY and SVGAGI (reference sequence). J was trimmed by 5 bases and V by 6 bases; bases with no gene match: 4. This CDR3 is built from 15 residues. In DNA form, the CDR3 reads TGTGCCAGCAGGGGGACTAGCGGGGGGCAGGAGACCCAGTACTTC. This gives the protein CASRGTSGGQETQYF.

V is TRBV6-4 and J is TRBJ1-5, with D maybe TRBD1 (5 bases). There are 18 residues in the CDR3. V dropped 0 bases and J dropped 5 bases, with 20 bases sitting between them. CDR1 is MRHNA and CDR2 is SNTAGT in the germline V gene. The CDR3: CASSDSRGRGQVYQPQHF. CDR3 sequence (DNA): TGTGCCAGCAGTGACTCTCGGGGTAGGGGTCAGGTGTATCAGCCCCAGCATTTT.

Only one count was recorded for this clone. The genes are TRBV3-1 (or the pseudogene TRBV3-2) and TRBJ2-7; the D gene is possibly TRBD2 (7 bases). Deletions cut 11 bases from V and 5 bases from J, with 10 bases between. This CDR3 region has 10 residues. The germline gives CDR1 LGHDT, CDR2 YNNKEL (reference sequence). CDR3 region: CAGGGHEQYF. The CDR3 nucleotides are TGTGCCGGGGGGGGCCACGAGCAGTACTTC.

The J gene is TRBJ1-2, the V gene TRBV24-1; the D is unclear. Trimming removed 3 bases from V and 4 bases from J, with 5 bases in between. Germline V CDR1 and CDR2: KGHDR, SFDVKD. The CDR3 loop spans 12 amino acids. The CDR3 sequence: CATSDQAYGYTF. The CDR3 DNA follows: TGTGCCACCAGTGATCAGGCCTATGGCTACACCTTC.

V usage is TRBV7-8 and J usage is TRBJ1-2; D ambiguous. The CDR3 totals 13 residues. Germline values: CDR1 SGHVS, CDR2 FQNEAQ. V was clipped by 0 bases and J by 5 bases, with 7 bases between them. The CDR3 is CASSLASGYGYTF. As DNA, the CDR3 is TGTGCCAGCAGCTTAGCCTCGGGTTATGGCTACACCTTC.